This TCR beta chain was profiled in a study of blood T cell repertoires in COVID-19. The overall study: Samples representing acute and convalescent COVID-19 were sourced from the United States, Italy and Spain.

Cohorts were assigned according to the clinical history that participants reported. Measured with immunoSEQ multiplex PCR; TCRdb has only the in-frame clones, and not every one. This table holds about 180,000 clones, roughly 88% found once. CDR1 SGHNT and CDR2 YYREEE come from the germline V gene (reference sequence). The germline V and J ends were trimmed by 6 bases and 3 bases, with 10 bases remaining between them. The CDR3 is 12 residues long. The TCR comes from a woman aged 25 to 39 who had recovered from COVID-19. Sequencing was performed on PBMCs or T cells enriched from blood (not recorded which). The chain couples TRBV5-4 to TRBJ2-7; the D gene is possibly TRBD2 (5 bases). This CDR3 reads CASNGEGYEQYF. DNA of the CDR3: TGTGCCAGCAACGGTGAGGGCTACGAGCAGTACTTC.